Below are 15 T cell receptor beta chains sequenced from a single sample in a study of CD8+ T cells in alopecia areata. Treatment here: oral pan-JAK inhibitor, 5-10 mg twice daily. Extracted RNA was reverse transcribed into cDNA, the sequencing template. Libraries were prepared by immunoSEQ multiplex PCR; TCRdb keeps only in-frame clonotypes and omits some of them. The sample has 150,000 to 200,000 clones; 60% are singletons. The sample in question was CD4+ T cells sorted from blood, obtained at week 24, from a patient treated with tofacitinib. These TCRs come from a human donor with alopecia areata.

This chain uses TRBV7-6 with TRBJ2-5, with a weak D call TRBD2 (7 bases). The CDR3 spans 13 residues. Germline loops: CDR1 SGHVS, CDR2 FNYEAQ. V was cut by 2 bases and J by 7 bases, with 11 bases left in between. CDR3 protein: CASSLSGEGTQYF. The CDR3, as DNA: TGTGCCAGCAGCTTATCAGGGGAGGGGACCCAGTACTTC.

With respect to this clone: Lacking the conserved final phenylalanine or tryptophan, this CDR3 likely reflects a read error. The limits of the CDR3 on the DNA are not certain, so only TCRdb's listed CDR3 is given. The chain links TRBV3-2 to TRBJ1-2. TRBV3-2 is tagged as a pseudogene. Inclusive of both ends, the CDR3 amounts to 8 amino acids. CDR3 sequence: CASRGRAD.

The chain uses TRBV29-1 and TRBJ2-7, with 10 bases lining up with TRBD1. Germline values: CDR1 SQVTM, CDR2 ANQGSEA. CDR3 size: 15 residues. V lost 1 base to trimming and J lost 4 bases; unmatched junction nucleotides: 7. This chain's CDR3 is CSVEVGDRGGYEQYF. For the CDR3, the DNA is TGCAGCGTTGAAGTTGGGGACAGGGGAGGGTACGAGCAGTACTTC.

In DNA form, the CDR3 reads TGCGCCAGCAGCTTAATGGATACGCAGTATTTT. Protein sequence: CASSLMDTQYF. This sequence joins TRBV5-1 and TRBJ2-3; D is uncertain. Germline V gives CDR1 SGHRS, CDR2 YFSETQ. Trimming cost V 2 bases and J 6 bases, with 4 bases left between them. The CDR3 loop spans 11 amino acids. The whole variable domain, remainder taken from reference TRBV5-1 and TRBJ2-3, is KAGVTQTPRYLIKTRGQQVTLSCSPISGHRSVSWYQQTPGQGLQFLFEYFSETQRNKGNFPGRFSGRQFSNSRSEMNVSTLELGDSALYLCASSLMDTQYFGPGTRLTVL.

The chain couples TRBV29-1 to TRBJ1-1, with unresolved D. Germline CDR1 reads SQVTM; CDR2 reads ANQGSEA. There are 15 residues in the CDR3. Trimming pared 4 bases from V and 0 bases from J, leaving 15 bases between. The CDR3 nucleotides are TGCAGCGTTGGAATGGTCAGGAACTTGAACACTGAAGCTTTCTTT. Translating it yields CSVGMVRNLNTEAFF.

This clone was observed a single time. This sequence joins TRBV11-1 and TRBJ2-2; the match to TRBD1 covers 7 bases. V lost 0 bases to trimming and J lost 1 base; unmatched junction nucleotides: 2. Germline loops: CDR1 SGHAT, CDR2 FQDESV (reference sequence). The CDR3 is 16 amino acids. CDR3 sequence (DNA): TGTGCCAGCAGCTTAGCCCGGACAGGGAACACCGGGGAGCTGTTTTTT. Its translation is CASSLARTGNTGELFF.

This chain joins TRBV29-1 and TRBJ1-1; D is unresolved. The germline V gene has CDR1 SQVTM and CDR2 ANQGSEA. This CDR3 is 14 amino acids long. V was trimmed by 0 bases and J by 5 bases, leaving 13 bases between them. CDR3 sequence (DNA): TGCAGCGTTGAAGATCAGCCGGGTGGGACTGAAGCTTTCTTT. Translated, it gives CSVEDQPGGTEAFF.

The rearrangement joins TRBV15 to TRBJ1-1; 7 bases agree with TRBD1. Trimming took 0 bases from V and 4 from J; bases not matched to a gene: 5. The CDR3 loop spans 15 amino acids. The germline CDR1 and CDR2 sequences are LNHNV and YYDKDF (reference sequence). In DNA, the CDR3 is TGTGCCACCAGCAGAGATAGGGGGCTGAGCACTGAAGCTTTCTTT. The encoded protein is CATSRDRGLSTEAFF.

The J gene is TRBJ2-1, the V gene TRBV19, with no clear D. Germline V gene data show CDR1 as LNHDA and CDR2 as SQIVND (reference sequence). The ends were cut back, 7 bases at V and 2 bases at J, with 6 bases in the middle. CDR3 size: 12 residues. The CDR3 nucleotides read TGTGCCAGTAATAACGCCTACAATGAGCAGTTCTTC. Protein sequence: CASNNAYNEQFF.

In regard to this clone: A junction boundary mismatches the germline segment, possibly from a read error. CDR3 nucleotide sequence: TGTGCCTGGACCGTGGGCCCCCGGGTGAACACTGAGGCTTTCTTT. Its protein product is CAWTVGPRVNTEAFF. The chain uses TRBV30 and TRBJ1-1; D is undetermined. The CDR3 has 15 residues. CDR1 is GTSNPN and CDR2 is SVGIG in the germline V gene (reference sequence).

This chain joins TRBV5-1 and TRBJ2-2; D is uncertain. Germline CDR1 SGHRS, CDR2 YFSETQ. V gave up 2 bases and J gave up 0 bases, with 8 bases separating them. The CDR3 sequence is 15 residues long. The CDR3 nucleotides are TGCGCCAGCAGCTTCACTGCTTCGAACACCGGGGAGCTGTTTTTT. Its protein product is CASSFTASNTGELFF.

This chain connects TRBV7-2 to TRBJ1-2; 7 bases are a match to TRBD1. The junction had 4 bases not matched to a gene; V was cut back by 1 base and J by 2 bases. The CDR3 is 15 amino acids. Per the germline V gene, CDR1 is SGHTA and CDR2 is FQGNSA. This chain's CDR3 is CASSLDGGQNYGYTF. The CDR3, as DNA: TGTGCCAGCAGCTTAGACGGGGGACAGAACTATGGCTACACCTTC. Full variable domain (outside the CDR3, taken from reference TRBV7-2 and TRBJ1-2): GAGVSQSPSNKVTEKGKDVELRCDPISGHTALYWYRQSLGQGLEFLIYFQGNSAPDKSGLPSDRFSAERTGGSVSTLTIQRTQQEDSAVYLCASSLDGGQNYGYTFGSGTRLTVV.

The chain employs TRBV15 and TRBJ1-1; no clear D. Per the germline V gene, CDR1 is LNHNV and CDR2 is YYDKDF (reference sequence). With 1 base removed from V and 1 base from J, the gap between germline ends came to 7 bases. There are 14 residues in the CDR3. The CDR3 region is CATSRAMGNTEAFF. CDR3 sequence (DNA): TGTGCCACCAGCAGAGCGATGGGGAACACTGAAGCTTTCTTT.

This clone has more than one count but fewer than ten. The chain is built from TRBV30 and TRBJ1-2, with a possible D match to TRBD1 (5 bases). Trimming stripped 0 bases from V and 1 base from J, with 6 bases between. CDR1 and CDR2 (germline): GTSNPN, SVGIG (reference sequence). The CDR3 loop spans 13 amino acids. CDR3 DNA sequence: TGTGCCTGGAGTGTACAGGTTAACTATGGCTACACCTTC. Encoded protein: CAWSVQVNYGYTF.

V is TRBV10-3 and J is TRBJ1-5; TRBD1 matches 7 bases. J was trimmed by 0 bases and V by 6 bases; bases with no gene match: 2. The CDR3 consists of 14 residues. Germline V gives CDR1 ENHRY, CDR2 SYGVKD. The CDR3, as DNA: TGTGCCATCAGGGGGGACAGTAGCAATCAGCCCCAGCATTTT. Amino acid sequence: CAIRGDSSNQPQHF.